This T cell receptor (beta chain) derives from a study of T cells in women clearing cervical HPV infection. TCRdb's copy holds only in-frame clones and misses some; the assay was immunoSEQ multiplex PCR. The sample's table shows approximately 21,000 clones. The sample comprised blood buffy coat. The receptor was isolated from a woman aged 18 to 75 with a cervical HPV16 infection that either progressed to CIN3+ or cleared (not recorded which).

The part of the CDR3 DNA that was read is TGTGCCAGTAGCCCAAGGACTAGCGGGAGTGGCAGTATA. Translation: CASSPRTSGSGSI. The CDR3, in full, reads CASSPRTSGSGSIAFF. The chain combines TRBV19 with TRBJ1-1; D not certain. Sequencing ends 3 residues short of the CDR3 end; the germline J gene provides the rest. This CDR3 contains 16 residues. The germline V gene has CDR1 LNHDA and CDR2 SQIVND (reference sequence).